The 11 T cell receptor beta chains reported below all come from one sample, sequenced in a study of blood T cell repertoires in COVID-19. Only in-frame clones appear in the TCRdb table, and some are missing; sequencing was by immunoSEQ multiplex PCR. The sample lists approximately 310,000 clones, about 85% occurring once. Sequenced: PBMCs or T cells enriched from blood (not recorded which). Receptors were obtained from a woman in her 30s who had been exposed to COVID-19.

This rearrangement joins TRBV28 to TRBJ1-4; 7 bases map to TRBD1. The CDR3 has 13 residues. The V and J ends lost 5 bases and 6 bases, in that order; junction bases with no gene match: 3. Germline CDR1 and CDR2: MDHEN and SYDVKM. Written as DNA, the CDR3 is TGTGCCAGCAGTCCTCAGGGGGATGAAAAACTGTTTTTT. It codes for CASSPQGDEKLFF.

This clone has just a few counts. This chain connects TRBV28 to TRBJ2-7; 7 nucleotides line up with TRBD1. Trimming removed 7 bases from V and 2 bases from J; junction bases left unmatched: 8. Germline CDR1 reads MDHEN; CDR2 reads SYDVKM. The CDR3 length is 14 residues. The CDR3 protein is CASTEDREPYEQYF. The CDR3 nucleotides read TGTGCCAGCACCGAAGACAGGGAACCCTACGAGCAGTACTTC. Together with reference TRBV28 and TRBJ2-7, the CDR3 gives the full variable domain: DVKVTQSSRYLVKRTGEKVFLECVQDMDHENMFWYRQDPGLGLRLIYFSYDVKMKEKGDIPEGYSVSREKKERFSLILESASTNQTSMYLCASTEDREPYEQYFGPGTRLTVT.

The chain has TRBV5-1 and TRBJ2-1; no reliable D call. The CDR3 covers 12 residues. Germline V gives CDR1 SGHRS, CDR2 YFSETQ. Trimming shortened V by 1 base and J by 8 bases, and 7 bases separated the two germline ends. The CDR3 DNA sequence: TGCGCCAGCAGCTTGTCGGAGTATGAGCAGTTCTTC. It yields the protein CASSLSEYEQFF.

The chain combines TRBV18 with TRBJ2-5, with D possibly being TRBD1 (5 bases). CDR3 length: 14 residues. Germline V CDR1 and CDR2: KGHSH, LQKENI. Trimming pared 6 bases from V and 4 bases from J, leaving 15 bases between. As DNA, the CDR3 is TGTGCCAGCTCGCCCACGAAGGGGCCAGAGACCCAGTACTTC. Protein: CASSPTKGPETQYF.

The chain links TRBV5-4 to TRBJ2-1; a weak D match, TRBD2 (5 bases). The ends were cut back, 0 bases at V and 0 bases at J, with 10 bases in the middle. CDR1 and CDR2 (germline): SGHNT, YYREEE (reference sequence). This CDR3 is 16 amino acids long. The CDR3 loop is CASSLVRGGSYNEQFF. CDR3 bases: TGTGCCAGCAGCTTGGTCAGAGGAGGCTCCTACAATGAGCAGTTCTTC. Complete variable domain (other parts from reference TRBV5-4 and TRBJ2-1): ETGVTQSPTHLIKTRGQQVTLRCSSQSGHNTVSWYQQALGQGPQFIFQYYREEENGRGNFPPRFSGLQFPNYSSELNVNALELDDSALYLCASSLVRGGSYNEQFFGPGTRLTVL.

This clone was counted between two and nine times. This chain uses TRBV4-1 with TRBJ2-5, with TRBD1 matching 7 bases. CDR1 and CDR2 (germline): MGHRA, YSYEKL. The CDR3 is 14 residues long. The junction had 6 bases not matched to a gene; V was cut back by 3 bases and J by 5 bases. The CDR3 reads CASSQPGQIETQYF. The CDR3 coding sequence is TGCGCCAGCAGCCAGCCGGGACAGATTGAGACCCAGTACTTC.

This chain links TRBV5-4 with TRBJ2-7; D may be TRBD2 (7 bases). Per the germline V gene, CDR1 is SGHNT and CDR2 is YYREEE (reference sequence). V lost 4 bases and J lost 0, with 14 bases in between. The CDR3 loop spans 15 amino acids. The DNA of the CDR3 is TGTGCCAGCAGCCGCGGGGGCCGGAGCTCCTACGAGCAGTACTTC. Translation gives CASSRGGRSSYEQYF.

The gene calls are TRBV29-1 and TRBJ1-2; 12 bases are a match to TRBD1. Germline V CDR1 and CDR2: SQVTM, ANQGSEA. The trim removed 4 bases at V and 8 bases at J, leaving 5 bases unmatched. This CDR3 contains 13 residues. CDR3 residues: CSVVRDRGRGYTF. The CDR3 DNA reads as TGCAGCGTTGTTCGGGACAGGGGGCGAGGCTACACCTTC.

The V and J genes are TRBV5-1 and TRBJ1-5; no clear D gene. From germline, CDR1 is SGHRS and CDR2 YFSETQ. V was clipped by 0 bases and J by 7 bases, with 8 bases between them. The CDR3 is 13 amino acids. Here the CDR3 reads CASSLDGVQPQHF. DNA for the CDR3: TGCGCCAGCAGCTTGGACGGTGTGCAGCCCCAGCATTTT.

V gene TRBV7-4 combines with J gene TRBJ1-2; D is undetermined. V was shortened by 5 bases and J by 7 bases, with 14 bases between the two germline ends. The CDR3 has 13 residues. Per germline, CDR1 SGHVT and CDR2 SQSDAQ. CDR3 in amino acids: CASSPQNGPGYTF. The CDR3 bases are TGTGCCAGCAGCCCCCAAAATGGGCCTGGCTACACCTTC.

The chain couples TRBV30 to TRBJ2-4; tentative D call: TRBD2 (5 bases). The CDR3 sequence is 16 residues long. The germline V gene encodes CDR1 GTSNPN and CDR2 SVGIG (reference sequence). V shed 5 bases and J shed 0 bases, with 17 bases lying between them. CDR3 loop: CAWSSGEKIAKNIQYF. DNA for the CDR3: TGTGCCTGGTCGTCCGGGGAAAAAATAGCCAAAAACATTCAGTACTTC.